This paragraph covers one TCR beta chain sequence. Sequenced by immunoSEQ multiplex PCR; TCRdb stores in-frame clones only, minus some. The profile shows approximately 260,000 clones, roughly 88% of them singletons. The data were obtained in a study of blood T cell repertoires in COVID-19. Trimming pared 0 bases from V and 7 bases from J, leaving 13 bases between. This CDR3 has 14 amino acids. Germline V gene sequence: CDR1 SGHVS, CDR2 FQNEAQ. The chain is built from TRBV7-8 and TRBJ2-7; possibly TRBD1 for D (6 bases). This clonotype was sampled from a woman between 40 and 55 years old who had recovered from COVID-19. The sequencing sample was made of peripheral blood. For the CDR3, the DNA is TGTGCCAGCAGCTTAGCGCTAAGAGGGGGAGAGCAGTACTTC. It is translated as CASSLALRGGEQYF.